The clone carrying this T cell receptor beta chain was observed a few times. Source study methods: The authors estimated nucleated cell counts from reference gene primer amplification. The data were produced by immunoSEQ multiplex PCR, yet TCRdb's version contains in-frame clones alone and is incomplete. The D gene and trimming were derived from the DNA, and the V and J assignments and clone size from that table. The sample contains roughly 53,000 clones, about 75% of which appear only once. The sample originates from a study of blood T cell repertoires in COVID-19. On the study more broadly: Samples representing acute and convalescent COVID-19 were sourced from the United States, Italy and Spain. The cDNA or gDNA used as material had been derived from T cells, B-cell-depleted T cells, or PBMCs.

CDR3 length: 13 residues. The germline gives CDR1 SGDLS, CDR2 YYNGEE. With 3 bases clipped from V and 7 bases from J, the junction kept 0 bases outside the gene matches. The receptor comes from a man aged 50 to 60 with active or convalescent COVID-19. The sample was peripheral blood. The chain joins TRBV9 to TRBJ1-3; 11 nucleotides line up with TRBD1. The CDR3 bases are TGTGCCAGCAGCGGGACAGGGGGCAACACCATATATTTT. This translates into CASSGTGGNTIYF.